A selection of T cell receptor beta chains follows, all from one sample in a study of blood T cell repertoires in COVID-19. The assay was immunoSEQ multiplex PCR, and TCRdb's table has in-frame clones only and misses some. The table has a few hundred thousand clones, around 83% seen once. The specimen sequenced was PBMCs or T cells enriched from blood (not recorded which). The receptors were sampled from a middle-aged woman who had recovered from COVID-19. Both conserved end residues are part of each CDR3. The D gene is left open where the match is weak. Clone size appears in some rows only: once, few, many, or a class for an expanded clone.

CDR3: CASSHDRARDQPQHF
DNA: TGTGCCAGCAGCCATGACAGGGCCCGAGATCAGCCCCAGCATTTT
V: TRBV6-6
D: TRBD1
size: -
J: TRBJ1-5

CDR3: CASSSDSGISYEQYF
DNA: TGTGCCAGCAGCTCCGATAGTGGTATCTCCTACGAGCAGTACTTC
V: TRBV11-2
D: -
size: -
J: TRBJ2-7

CDR3: CATSDVTGGATDTQYF
DNA: TGTGCCACCAGTGATGTCACAGGGGGCGCAACAGATACGCAGTATTTT
V: TRBV24-1
D: TRBD1
size: -
J: TRBJ2-3

CDR3: CASSSVVREQFF
DNA: TGCGCCAGCAGCTCGGTAGTACGTGAGCAGTTCTTC
V: TRBV5-1
D: -
size: -
J: TRBJ2-1

CDR3: CASIRLAGAAGELFF
DNA: TGTGCCAGCATCAGACTAGCGGGAGCGGCCGGGGAGCTGTTTTTT
V: TRBV11-2
D: TRBD2
size: -
J: TRBJ2-2

CDR3: CASSVGTGQAEEQFF
DNA: TGTGCCAGCAGCGTAGGGACGGGCCAAGCGGAAGAGCAGTTCTTC
V: TRBV9
D: -
size: -
J: TRBJ2-1

CDR3: CASSLFQRNTGELFF
DNA: TGTGCCAGCAGCTTATTTCAGCGGAACACCGGGGAGCTGTTTTTT
V: TRBV7-2
D: -
size: -
J: TRBJ2-2

CDR3: CAWKGDLSGNTIYF
DNA: TGTGCCTGGAAGGGGGACCTCTCTGGAAACACCATATATTTT
V: TRBV30
D: -
size: once
J: TRBJ1-3

CDR3: CASSQGREGLLLETQYF
DNA: TGCGCCAGCAGCCAAGGGAGGGAGGGCCTCTTGTTGGAGACCCAGTACTTC
V: TRBV4-3
D: TRBD2
size: -
J: TRBJ2-5

CDR3: CASSLAGAGNTIYF
DNA: TGTGCCAGCAGCTTAGCAGGGGCTGGAAACACCATATATTTT
V: TRBV7-8
D: -
size: -
J: TRBJ1-3

CDR3: CASSFSGRSYNEQFF
DNA: TGTGCCAGCAGTTTTAGCGGGAGGTCCTACAATGAGCAGTTCTTC
V: TRBV25-1
D: TRBD2
size: -
J: TRBJ2-1

CDR3: CASSHYTGTGTGYTF
DNA: TGTGCCAGCAGCCACTACACCGGGACAGGGACTGGCTACACCTTC
V: TRBV3-1/TRBV3-2
D: TRBD1
size: once
J: TRBJ1-2

CDR3: CATSDPWGTGVGEQFF
DNA: TGTGCCACCAGTGATCCGTGGGGGACAGGGGTGGGTGAGCAGTTCTTC
V: TRBV24-1
D: TRBD1
size: -
J: TRBJ2-1

CDR3: CASSLAATRGTHTEAFF
DNA: TGTGCCAGCAGCTTAGCAGCAACCAGGGGAACCCACACTGAAGCTTTCTTT
V: TRBV11-3
D: -
size: -
J: TRBJ1-1

CDR3: CASSTRTSGRVQPYEQYF
DNA: TGTGCCAGCAGCACTAGGACTAGCGGGAGGGTTCAACCCTACGAGCAGTACTTC
V: TRBV7-2
D: TRBD2
size: -
J: TRBJ2-7

CDR3: CATSSPTGGPDTQYF
DNA: TGTGCCACCAGCAGTCCGACAGGGGGCCCAGATACGCAGTATTTT
V: TRBV15
D: TRBD1
size: -
J: TRBJ2-3

CDR3: CASSVGSDQETQYF
DNA: TGTGCCAGCAGCGTAGGGAGCGACCAAGAGACCCAGTACTTC
V: TRBV9
D: -
size: -
J: TRBJ2-5

CDR3: CASSLAGGGNQPQHF
DNA: TGCGCCAGCAGCTTGGCAGGGGGCGGCAATCAGCCCCAGCATTTT
V: TRBV5-1
D: TRBD1
size: -
J: TRBJ1-5

CDR3: CASSIGDRGRSGYTF
DNA: TGTGCCAGTAGTATCGGGGACAGGGGGCGAAGTGGCTACACCTTC
V: TRBV19
D: TRBD1
size: few
J: TRBJ1-2

CDR3: CASSQEGQGANYNSPLHF
DNA: TGCGCCAGCAGCCAAGAAGGACAAGGGGCCAACTATAATTCACCCCTCCACTTT
V: TRBV4-1
D: -
size: -
J: TRBJ1-6

CDR3: CASSERGYGYTF
DNA: TGTGCCAGCAGTGAACGGGGCTATGGCTACACCTTC
V: TRBV2
D: -
size: -
J: TRBJ1-2

CDR3: CASDLGGEQPQHF
DNA: TGTGCCAGTGACTTAGGGGGGGAACAGCCCCAGCATTTT
V: TRBV12-3/TRBV12-4
D: -
size: -
J: TRBJ1-5

CDR3: CASSLAQGAGGEAFF
DNA: TGTGCCAGCAGCTTAGCACAGGGGGCAGGTGGTGAAGCTTTCTTT
V: TRBV7-2
D: TRBD1
size: -
J: TRBJ1-1

CDR3: CASSPGALSNEKLFF
DNA: TGTGCCAGCAGCCCCGGTGCCCTAAGTAATGAAAAACTGTTTTTT
V: TRBV7-9
D: -
size: -
J: TRBJ1-4

CDR3: CASSLSGQGLNIQYF
DNA: TGTGCCAGCAGTTTATCGGGACAGGGTCTTAACATTCAGTACTTC
V: TRBV28
D: TRBD1
size: -
J: TRBJ2-4

CDR3: CASSNLQTSTYGYTF
DNA: TGTGCCAGTAGTAACCTCCAAACAAGTACCTATGGCTACACCTTC
V: TRBV19
D: -
size: -
J: TRBJ1-2

CDR3: CATSESGDRNQPQHF
DNA: TGTGCCACCAGTGAGTCAGGGGATCGCAATCAGCCCCAGCATTTT
V: TRBV24-1
D: -
size: few
J: TRBJ1-5

CDR3: CASSLSRGGEKLFF
DNA: TGTGCCAGCAGTTTATCGAGAGGCGGGGAAAAACTGTTTTTT
V: TRBV27
D: -
size: once
J: TRBJ1-4

CDR3: CASSLLRVSSGYTF
DNA: TGTGCCAGCAGCCTTCTCCGGGTCTCGAGTGGCTACACCTTC
V: TRBV6-2/TRBV6-3
D: -
size: -
J: TRBJ1-2

CDR3: CASSLAPDSRRYGYTF
DNA: TGTGCCAGCAGCCTGGCCCCCGACAGCCGGAGATATGGCTACACCTTC
V: TRBV5-4
D: -
size: few
J: TRBJ1-2

CDR3: CASSILAGVGNEQFF
DNA: TGTGCCAGCAGTATACTAGCGGGAGTGGGCAATGAGCAGTTCTTC
V: TRBV11-3
D: TRBD2
size: -
J: TRBJ2-1

CDR3: CASSLRGANEKLFF
DNA: TGTGCCAGCAGTTTACGGGGGGCTAATGAAAAACTGTTTTTT
V: TRBV28
D: -
size: -
J: TRBJ1-4

CDR3: CASSEGGGRAPSVQYF
DNA: TGTGCCAGCAGCGAGGGAGGCGGGAGGGCCCCCTCGGTCCAGTACTTC
V: TRBV9
D: TRBD2
size: -
J: TRBJ2-5

CDR3: CASSSAPGGELFF
DNA: TGTGCCAGCAGCTCCGCTCCGGGCGGGGAGCTGTTTTTT
V: TRBV7-3
D: -
size: -
J: TRBJ2-2

CDR3: CASGRGRESFF
DNA: TGCGCCAGCGGGCGGGGGCGCGAGTCTTTCTTT
V: TRBV10-2
D: -
size: -
J: TRBJ1-1

CDR3: CASSQGLAVSYNEQFF
DNA: TGTGCCAGCAGCCAAGGACTAGCGGTCTCCTACAATGAGCAGTTCTTC
V: TRBV3-1/TRBV3-2
D: TRBD2
size: -
J: TRBJ2-1

CDR3: CASSVDGAGELFF
DNA: TGTGCCAGCAGCGTAGACGGAGCCGGGGAGCTGTTTTTT
V: TRBV9
D: -
size: -
J: TRBJ2-2

CDR3: CASTTYGAGVNQPQHF
DNA: TGTGCCAGTACCACCTACGGGGCGGGGGTCAATCAGCCCCAGCATTTT
V: TRBV19
D: -
size: -
J: TRBJ1-5

CDR3: CASSGDFSTNEKLFF
DNA: TGTGCCAGCAGCGGAGACTTTTCAACTAATGAAAAACTGTTTTTT
V: TRBV6-5
D: -
size: -
J: TRBJ1-4

CDR3: CASRGTPSPNEKLFF
DNA: TGTGCCAGCAGGGGGACTCCTTCTCCTAATGAAAAACTGTTTTTT
V: TRBV27
D: -
size: -
J: TRBJ1-4

CDR3: CASRDSSLITGTDTQYF
DNA: TGTGCCAGTAGGGACAGTTCCTTAATCACCGGCACAGATACGCAGTATTTT
V: TRBV19
D: -
size: few
J: TRBJ2-3

CDR3: CASSSGGPGVNSPLHF
DNA: TGTGCCAGCAGCTCGGGGGGGCCAGGGGTTAATTCACCCCTCCACTTT
V: TRBV28
D: -
size: -
J: TRBJ1-6

CDR3: CASSVVFRGEGSPLHF
DNA: TGTGCCAGCAGCGTAGTGTTTCGAGGGGAGGGGTCACCCCTCCACTTT
V: TRBV9
D: -
size: -
J: TRBJ1-6

CDR3: CASSGDRGIETQYF
DNA: TGTGCCAGCAGTGGGGACAGGGGAATAGAGACCCAGTACTTC
V: TRBV2
D: TRBD1
size: -
J: TRBJ2-5

CDR3: CASRKDRGQIDNSPLHF
DNA: TGTGCCAGCAGAAAGGACCGGGGACAGATCGATAATTCACCCCTCCACTTT
V: TRBV27
D: TRBD1
size: few
J: TRBJ1-6

CDR3: CATLDSLAGEADTQYF
DNA: TGTGCCACCCTAGATTCCCTAGCGGGAGAGGCAGATACGCAGTATTTT
V: TRBV19
D: TRBD2
size: -
J: TRBJ2-3

CDR3: CASSARGNSYNEQFF
DNA: TGTGCCAGCAGTGCCCGCGGGAACTCCTACAATGAGCAGTTCTTC
V: TRBV2
D: -
size: few
J: TRBJ2-1

CDR3: CASSPPRTGGGEQYF
DNA: TGTGCCAGCAGCCCGCCCCGGACAGGGGGAGGCGAGCAGTACTTC
V: TRBV28
D: TRBD1
size: -
J: TRBJ2-7

CDR3: CASSTGQGLSIQYF
DNA: TGTGCCAGCAGTACCGGACAGGGTCTTAGCATTCAGTACTTC
V: TRBV6-6
D: TRBD1
size: -
J: TRBJ2-4

CDR3: CATSDGQLTSYNEQFF
DNA: TGTGCCACCAGTGATGGACAGCTGACCTCCTACAATGAGCAGTTCTTC
V: TRBV24-1
D: -
size: -
J: TRBJ2-1

CDR3: CASRGGVTLNTEAFF
DNA: TGCGCCAGCCGAGGCGGTGTGACCCTGAACACTGAAGCTTTCTTT
V: TRBV5-1
D: -
size: -
J: TRBJ1-1

CDR3: CASSPAGGNVEAFF
DNA: TGTGCCAGCAGCCCCGCGGGTGGGAACGTTGAAGCTTTCTTT
V: TRBV6-2/TRBV6-3
D: -
size: -
J: TRBJ1-1

CDR3: CASTLDRVYNEQFF
DNA: TGTGCCAGCACCCTGGATCGGGTTTACAATGAGCAGTTCTTC
V: TRBV7-8
D: -
size: -
J: TRBJ2-1

CDR3: CASSWGQETGELFF
DNA: TGCGCCAGCAGCTGGGGACAGGAGACCGGGGAGCTGTTTTTT
V: TRBV5-1
D: TRBD1
size: -
J: TRBJ2-2

CDR3: CASSAYPGLAYNEQFF
DNA: TGTGCCAGCAGCGCATATCCGGGACTAGCCTACAATGAGCAGTTCTTC
V: TRBV9
D: TRBD2
size: -
J: TRBJ2-1

CDR3: CASSVAPAGAGNTIYF
DNA: TGTGCCAGCAGCGTAGCTCCGGCAGGGGCTGGAAACACCATATATTTT
V: TRBV9
D: -
size: -
J: TRBJ1-3